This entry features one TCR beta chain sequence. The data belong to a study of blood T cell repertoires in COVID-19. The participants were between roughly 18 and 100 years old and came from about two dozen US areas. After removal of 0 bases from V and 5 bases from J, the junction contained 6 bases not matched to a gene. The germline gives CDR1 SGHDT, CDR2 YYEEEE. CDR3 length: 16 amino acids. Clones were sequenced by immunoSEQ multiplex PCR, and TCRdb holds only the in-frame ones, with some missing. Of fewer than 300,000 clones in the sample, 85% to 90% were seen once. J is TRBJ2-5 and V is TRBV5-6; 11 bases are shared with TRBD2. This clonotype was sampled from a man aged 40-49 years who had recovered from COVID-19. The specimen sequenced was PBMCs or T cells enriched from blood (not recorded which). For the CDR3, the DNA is TGTGCCAGCAGCTTGGTTACTAGCGGGAGTCGGGAGACCCAGTACTTC. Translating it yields CASSLVTSGSRETQYF.